This TCR beta chain was profiled in a study of OX40 agonist ivuxolimab in advanced cancers. The assay was immunoSEQ multiplex PCR, and TCRdb's table has in-frame clones only and misses some. The repertoire consists of approximately 120,000 clones, with less than 95% occurring once and the leading ten covering 0.65% to 0.9%. Germline V lookup: CDR1 LNHDA, CDR2 SQIVND (reference sequence). The CDR3 covers 16 residues. V dropped 3 bases and J dropped 5; count of bases not matched to a gene: 9. The J gene is TRBJ1-1, the V gene TRBV19, with 10 positions matching TRBD1. This sample comprised CD4+ or CD8+ T cells sorted from blood, obtained in a trial of the OX40 agonist ivuxolimab. The clonotype originates from an adult with an advanced solid tumor such as melanoma, head and neck, liver or kidney cancer. CDR3 region: CASSMVLGQGSTEAFF. Written as DNA, the CDR3 is TGTGCCAGTAGTATGGTCCTGGGACAGGGGTCGACTGAAGCTTTCTTT.